The 27 T cell receptor beta chains below come from one sample, sequenced in a study of long-term antiretroviral therapy in people with HIV. It was version v3.0 of the immunoSEQ assay that was run at survey level. Generated by immunoSEQ multiplex PCR, the TCRdb table keeps only in-frame clones and is missing some. The sample has about 25,000 clones, roughly 80% seen once; the top ten hold around 10%. Material: unsorted PBMCs, obtained 2.1 years after starting antiretroviral therapy. These receptor sequences come from a man aged 25-40 years with HIV.

This chain links TRBV6-6 with TRBJ1-4; no definite D call. This CDR3 has 14 residues. Trimming took off 6 bases at V and 3 bases at J, with 11 bases between the two ends. Germline CDR1 is MNHNY and CDR2 is SVGAGI (reference sequence). The DNA of the CDR3 is TGTGCCAGCAGCCCTCGTGGAGCTAATGAAAAACTGTTTTTT. It translates to CASSPRGANEKLFF.

This clone appeared once. The chain uses TRBV28 and TRBJ1-3; D is unclear. V was pared by 3 bases and J by 6 bases, with 9 bases between. Germline V lookup: CDR1 MDHEN, CDR2 SYDVKM. This CDR3 is built from 13 residues. The CDR3 DNA sequence: TGTGCCAGCAGTTTTTGGGCGGAAAACACCATATATTTT. Residues: CASSFWAENTIYF.

The chain couples TRBV7-2 to TRBJ1-3; 7 bases agree with TRBD1. After removal of 2 bases from V and 4 bases from J, the junction contained 14 bases not matched to a gene. Germline-derived CDR1 and CDR2 are SGHTA and FQGNSA. This CDR3 region has 18 residues. As DNA, the CDR3 is TGTGCCAGCAGCTTATTTCCCTCAACCGGGACAGAAGGAAACACCATATATTTT. Protein product: CASSLFPSTGTEGNTIYF.

V and J are TRBV4-3 and TRBJ2-1, with 13 bases fitting TRBD2. Germline V gene sequence: CDR1 LGHNA, CDR2 YSLEER. V lost 4 bases and J lost 7; bases outside the gene matches: 7. This CDR3 is built from 16 residues. This chain's CDR3 is CASSRRGTSGKNEQFF. CDR3 nucleotide sequence: TGCGCCAGCAGCCGGAGGGGGACTAGCGGGAAGAATGAGCAGTTCTTC.

The chain joins TRBV7-2 to TRBJ2-5; no clear D gene. Germline V gene data show CDR1 as SGHTA and CDR2 as FQGNSA. The CDR3 loop spans 14 amino acids. V lost 1 base, J lost 2 bases, and 8 bases lay in between. CDR3 DNA sequence: TGTGCCAGCAGCTTAGAACGGAAACAAGAGACCCAGTACTTC. This sequence encodes CASSLERKQETQYF.

The rearrangement links TRBV6-4 to TRBJ1-1; D not certain. V was pared by 4 bases and J by 0 bases, with 6 bases between. Germline CDR1 is MRHNA and CDR2 is SNTAGT. The CDR3 length is 13 residues. The CDR3 here is CASSVELNTEAFF. For the CDR3, the DNA is TGTGCCAGCAGTGTCGAGTTGAACACTGAAGCTTTCTTT.

The CDR3: CASSGGTGGNTIYF. DNA of the CDR3: TGTGCCAGCAGCGGAGGAACGGGTGGAAACACCATATATTTT. This chain uses TRBV7-9 with TRBJ1-3; D is undetermined. This CDR3 contains 14 residues. CDR1 and CDR2 from the germline V gene are SEHNR and FQNEAQ (reference sequence). Deletions cut 5 bases from V and 3 bases from J, with 11 bases between.

This clone came up a few times. This chain connects TRBV28 to TRBJ2-7; either TRBD1 or TRBD2 may fit D (5 bases each). This CDR3 comprises 16 residues. Germline V lookup: CDR1 MDHEN, CDR2 SYDVKM. V was cut by 4 bases and J by 1 base, with 17 bases left in between. The CDR3 DNA follows: TGTGCCAGCAGTTACCTTGACGTGGGGGTGTCCTACGAGCAGTACTTC. It is translated as CASSYLDVGVSYEQYF.

The chain joins TRBV23-1 to TRBJ1-6; no clear D gene. TRBV23-1 is classed as an ORF, of uncertain function. The CDR3 spans 17 residues. V was clipped by 3 bases and J by 7 bases, with 19 bases between them. The CDR3 region is CASSQSRVREKNSPLHF. As DNA, the CDR3 is TGCGCCAGCAGTCAGAGTAGAGTCCGGGAGAAAAATTCACCCCTCCACTTT.

The V and J genes are TRBV7-2 and TRBJ2-7, with D possibly matching TRBD1 (6 bases). V lost 5 bases to trimming and J lost 3 bases, with 14 bases between them. Germline CDR1 and CDR2: SGHTA and FQGNSA. This CDR3 is 14 amino acids long. This CDR3 is CASSPPQGDYEQYF. CDR3 nucleotide sequence: TGTGCCAGCAGCCCCCCACAGGGAGACTACGAGCAGTACTTC.

The chain joins TRBV7-9 to TRBJ2-7; 9 bases are a match to TRBD2. CDR3 size: 14 residues. Unmatched junction bases numbered 5, after V lost 5 bases and J lost 3 bases. From germline, CDR1 is SEHNR and CDR2 FQNEAQ (reference sequence). This CDR3 is CASSPAGGDYEQYF. Written as DNA, the CDR3 is TGTGCCAGCAGCCCCGCGGGAGGGGACTACGAGCAGTACTTC.

J is TRBJ2-1 and V is TRBV19; D uncertain. The CDR3 sequence is 12 residues long. Trimming took 6 bases from V and 10 from J, leaving 13 bases between them. In germline, CDR1 is LNHDA, CDR2 SQIVND (reference sequence). The CDR3, as DNA: TGTGCCAGTAGGGGCTTGGGGTCGGAGCAGTTCTTC. It translates to CASRGLGSEQFF.

This clone was seen a single time. The V gene is TRBV11-2, the J gene TRBJ2-3; 8 nucleotides agree with TRBD2. The V gene end was trimmed by 2 bases and the J gene end by 5 bases; junction bases not matched to a gene: 18. Germline V gene data show CDR1 as SGHAT and CDR2 as FQNNGV. CDR3 length: 19 amino acids. Here the CDR3 reads CASSLIRRGPGLDKDTQYF. In nucleotides, the CDR3 is TGTGCCAGCAGCTTAATCCGAAGGGGTCCGGGACTAGATAAAGATACGCAGTATTTT.

The chain combines TRBV6-5 with TRBJ2-3, with 7 positions matching TRBD1. Losses at the gene ends were 2 bases for V and 0 bases for J; bases not matched to a gene: 5. Germline V CDR1 and CDR2: MNHEY, SVGAGI. This CDR3 contains 16 residues. The CDR3 spells CASSYLGGLSTDTQYF. The CDR3 nucleotides are TGTGCCAGCAGTTACCTAGGGGGCCTTAGCACAGATACGCAGTATTTT.

The V gene is TRBV6-5, the J gene TRBJ2-6, with D tentatively TRBD2 (5 bases). Deletions cut 8 bases from V and 1 base from J, with 6 bases between. This CDR3 is built from 13 residues. Germline V gene sequence: CDR1 MNHEY, CDR2 SVGAGI. The CDR3 coding sequence is TGTGCCAGCGGAGGATCTGGGGCCAACGTCCTGACTTTC. Translation gives CASGGSGANVLTF.

Only one count was recorded for this clone. The chain carries TRBV15 and TRBJ1-1, with no clear D. From germline, CDR1 is LNHNV and CDR2 YYDKDF (reference sequence). The CDR3 has 12 amino acids. V was clipped by 0 bases and J by 4 bases, with 3 bases between them. CDR3 nucleotide sequence: TGTGCCACCAGCAGAGAAGGCACTGAAGCTTTCTTT. Amino acid sequence: CATSREGTEAFF.

The V call is TRBV19, the J call TRBJ2-1; 7 positions agree with TRBD2. The CDR3 totals 14 residues. The germline V gene has CDR1 LNHDA and CDR2 SQIVND (reference sequence). V lost 6 bases to trimming and J lost 5 bases; unmatched junction nucleotides: 7. The CDR3 protein is CASRDQRDHNEQFF. The CDR3 coding sequence is TGTGCCAGTAGGGACCAGCGGGACCACAATGAGCAGTTCTTC.

The chain employs TRBV28 and TRBJ1-5; tentatively, D is TRBD1 (6 bases). Germline loops: CDR1 MDHEN, CDR2 SYDVKM. The germline V and J ends were trimmed by 10 bases and 7 bases, with 14 bases remaining between them. This CDR3 is built from 12 residues. CDR3 amino acids: CATQQGGQPQHF. CDR3 bases: TGTGCCACTCAACAGGGAGGACAGCCCCAGCATTTT.

The chain recombines TRBV5-1 with TRBJ2-1; D might be TRBD2 (5 bases). The CDR3 loop spans 14 amino acids. The germline V and J ends were trimmed by 4 bases and 7 bases, with 15 bases remaining between them. Germline loops: CDR1 SGHRS, CDR2 YFSETQ. CDR3 protein: CASSQVPGTNEQFF. CDR3 coding DNA: TGCGCCAGCAGCCAAGTGCCGGGAACAAATGAGCAGTTCTTC.

This clone appeared a few times. The rearrangement links TRBV9 to TRBJ1-2, with 7 bases that match TRBD1. This CDR3 contains 15 residues. V lost 0 bases, J lost 4 bases, and 6 bases stayed unmatched. Germline V CDR1 and CDR2: SGDLS, YYNGEE. The CDR3 region is CASSVGGGASYGYTF. In DNA form, the CDR3 reads TGTGCCAGCAGCGTAGGAGGGGGCGCATCCTATGGCTACACCTTC.

V and J are TRBV4-3 and TRBJ2-5, with TRBD2 as a possible D gene (5 bases). CDR1 is LGHNA, CDR2 YSLEER, per germline. The CDR3 totals 15 residues. The V gene lost 1 base and the J gene lost 5 bases, with 14 bases spanning the gap. CDR3 DNA: TGCGCCAGCAGCCAAGCCGGACTGAACGGGGAGACCCAGTACTTC. Protein sequence: CASSQAGLNGETQYF.

The chain employs TRBV6-1 and TRBJ2-3; D gene unclear. Germline assignment: CDR1 MNHNS and CDR2 SASEGT. The CDR3 contains 16 residues. The germline V and J ends were trimmed by 0 bases and 0 bases, with 10 bases remaining between them. The CDR3 DNA reads as TGTGCCAGCAGTGAAGCGATACAATCTAGCACAGATACGCAGTATTTT. This codes for CASSEAIQSSTDTQYF.

The chain links TRBV6-5 to TRBJ1-1; D is undetermined. From germline, CDR1 is MNHEY and CDR2 SVGAGI. The CDR3 runs to 13 residues. Trimming pared 0 bases from V and 1 base from J, leaving 3 bases between. The CDR3 reads CASSYSRNTEAFF. The CDR3 nucleotides are TGTGCCAGCAGTTACTCGAGGAACACTGAAGCTTTCTTT.

In regard to this clone: Other DNA sequences within the sample encode an identical CDR3. In DNA, the CDR3 is TGTGCCAGCAGCTTGAAGACTAGCGGCCGCTACGAGCAGTACTTC. Encoded protein: CASSLKTSGRYEQYF. J is TRBJ2-7 and V is TRBV5-4, with 9 bases lining up with TRBD2. V gave up 1 base and J gave up 3 bases; unmatched junction bases: 5. In germline, CDR1 is SGHNT, CDR2 YYREEE (reference sequence). The CDR3 runs to 15 residues.

This clone was seen a few times. The gene calls are TRBV5-5 and TRBJ1-2; 8 bases are a match to TRBD1. Germline V lookup: CDR1 SGHKS, CDR2 YYEKEE (reference sequence). This CDR3 region has 14 residues. V trimming: 4 bases; J trimming: 4 bases; junction bases outside the gene matches: 6. CDR3 region: CASSAQGASYGYTF. The CDR3 DNA is TGTGCCAGCAGCGCCCAGGGGGCGAGCTATGGCTACACCTTC.

There are a few counts of this clone. V usage is TRBV27 and J usage is TRBJ2-4; D tentatively fits TRBD1 or TRBD2 (5 bases each). Trimming took off 2 bases at V and 1 base at J, with 21 bases between the two ends. Germline CDR1 MNHEY, CDR2 SMNVEV (reference sequence). This CDR3 has 19 amino acids. The CDR3 region is CASSLRRPVAEGAKNIQYF. The DNA for the CDR3 is TGTGCCAGCAGTTTAAGGCGTCCCGTAGCTGAGGGGGCCAAAAACATTCAGTACTTC.

This chain connects TRBV6-6 to TRBJ1-1; D remains ambiguous. Germline-derived CDR1 and CDR2 are MNHNY and SVGAGI (reference sequence). V was cut by 8 bases and J by 1 base, with 11 bases left in between. The CDR3 has 13 residues. CDR3 coding DNA: TGTGCCAGCTCGGTCCCAGGGAACACTGAAGCTTTCTTT. This encodes CASSVPGNTEAFF.